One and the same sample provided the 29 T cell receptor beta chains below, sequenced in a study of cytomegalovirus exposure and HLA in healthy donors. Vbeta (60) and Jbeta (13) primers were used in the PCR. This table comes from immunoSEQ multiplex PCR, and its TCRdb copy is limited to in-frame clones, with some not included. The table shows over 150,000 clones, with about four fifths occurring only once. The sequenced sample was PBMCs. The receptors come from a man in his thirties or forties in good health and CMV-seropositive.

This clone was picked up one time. CDR3 in amino acids: CASSSLRDYLEYTDTQYF. The CDR3 nucleotides read TGTGCCAGCAGCAGTTTACGGGACTACCTCGAATACACAGATACGCAGTATTTT. The chain carries TRBV11-2 and TRBJ2-3; 7 bases align to TRBD2. The trim removed 5 bases at V and 2 bases at J, leaving 16 bases unmatched. The germline CDR1 and CDR2 sequences are SGHAT and FQNNGV. The CDR3 spans 18 residues.

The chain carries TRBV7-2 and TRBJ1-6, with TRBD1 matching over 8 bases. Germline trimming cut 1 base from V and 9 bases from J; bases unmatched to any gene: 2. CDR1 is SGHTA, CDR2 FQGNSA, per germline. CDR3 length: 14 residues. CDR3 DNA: TGTGCCAGCAGCTTAGTCAGGGGGCGTTCACCCCTCCACTTT. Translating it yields CASSLVRGRSPLHF.

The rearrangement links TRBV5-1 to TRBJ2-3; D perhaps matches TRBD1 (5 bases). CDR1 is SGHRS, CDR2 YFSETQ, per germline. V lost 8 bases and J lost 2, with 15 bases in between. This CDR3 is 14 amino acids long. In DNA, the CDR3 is TGCGCCAGTGAAAGACAGCCATCCACAGATACGCAGTATTTT. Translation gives CASERQPSTDTQYF.

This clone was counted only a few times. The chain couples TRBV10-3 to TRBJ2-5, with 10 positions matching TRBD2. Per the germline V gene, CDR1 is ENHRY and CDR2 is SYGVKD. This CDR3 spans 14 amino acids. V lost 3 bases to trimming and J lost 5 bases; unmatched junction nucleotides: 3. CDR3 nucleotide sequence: TGTGCCATCAGTGAAGCGGGGGGGGATGAGACCCAGTACTTC. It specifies CAISEAGGDETQYF.

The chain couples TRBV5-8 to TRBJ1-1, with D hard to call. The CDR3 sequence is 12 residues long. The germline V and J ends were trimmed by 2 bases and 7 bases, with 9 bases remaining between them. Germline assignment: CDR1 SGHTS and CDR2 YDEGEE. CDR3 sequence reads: CASSFSGNEAFF. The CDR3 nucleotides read TGTGCCAGCAGCTTCTCTGGCAATGAAGCTTTCTTT.

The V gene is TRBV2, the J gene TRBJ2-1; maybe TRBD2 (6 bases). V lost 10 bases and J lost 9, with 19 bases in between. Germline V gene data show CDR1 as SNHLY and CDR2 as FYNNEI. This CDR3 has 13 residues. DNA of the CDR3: TGTGCCACGCGGCGGGGACTTCTCGGTGAGCAGTTCTTC. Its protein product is CATRRGLLGEQFF.

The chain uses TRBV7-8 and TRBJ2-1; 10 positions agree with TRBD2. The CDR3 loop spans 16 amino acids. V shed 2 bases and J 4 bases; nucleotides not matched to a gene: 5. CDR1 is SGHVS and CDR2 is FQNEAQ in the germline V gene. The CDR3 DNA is TGTGCCAGCAGCTTAAAAACTAGCGGGATGTACAATGAGCAGTTCTTC. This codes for CASSLKTSGMYNEQFF. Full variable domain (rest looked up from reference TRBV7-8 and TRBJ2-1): GAGVSQSPRYKVAKRGQDVALRCDPISGHVSLFWYQQALGQGPEFLTYFQNEAQLDKSGLPSDRFFAERPEGSVSTLKIQRTQQEDSAVYLCASSLKTSGMYNEQFFGPGTRLTVL.

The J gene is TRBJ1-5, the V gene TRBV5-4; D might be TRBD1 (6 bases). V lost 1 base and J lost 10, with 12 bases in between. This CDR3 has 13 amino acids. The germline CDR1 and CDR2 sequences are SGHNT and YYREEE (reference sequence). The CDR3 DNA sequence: TGTGCCAGCAGCTTGAACAGGGACGGCCCCCAGCATTTT. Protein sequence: CASSLNRDGPQHF. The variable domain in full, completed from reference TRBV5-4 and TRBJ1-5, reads ETGVTQSPTHLIKTRGQQVTLRCSSQSGHNTVSWYQQALGQGPQFIFQYYREEENGRGNFPPRFSGLQFPNYSSELNVNALELDDSALYLCASSLNRDGPQHFGDGTRLSIL.

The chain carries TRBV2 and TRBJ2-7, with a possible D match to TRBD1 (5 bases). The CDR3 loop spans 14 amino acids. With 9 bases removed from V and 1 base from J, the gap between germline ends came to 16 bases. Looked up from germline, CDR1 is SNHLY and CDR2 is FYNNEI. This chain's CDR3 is CASLLETESYEQYF. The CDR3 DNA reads TGTGCCAGTCTCCTTGAGACAGAGTCCTACGAGCAGTACTTC.

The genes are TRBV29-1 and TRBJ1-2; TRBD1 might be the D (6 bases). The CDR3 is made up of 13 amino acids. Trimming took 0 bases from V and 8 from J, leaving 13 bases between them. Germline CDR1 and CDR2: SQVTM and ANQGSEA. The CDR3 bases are TGCAGCGTTGAAGATCTCGGACAGTCGGGCTACACCTTC. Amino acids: CSVEDLGQSGYTF.

In nucleotides, the CDR3 is TGTGCCAGTAGTCCCCTCGGGCAGCCCCAGCATTTT. Translation: CASSPLGQPQHF. The rearrangement links TRBV19 to TRBJ1-5; D not resolved. This CDR3 spans 12 amino acids. CDR1 LNHDA and CDR2 SQIVND come from the germline V gene (reference sequence). V was trimmed by 5 bases and J by 7 bases, leaving 9 bases between them.

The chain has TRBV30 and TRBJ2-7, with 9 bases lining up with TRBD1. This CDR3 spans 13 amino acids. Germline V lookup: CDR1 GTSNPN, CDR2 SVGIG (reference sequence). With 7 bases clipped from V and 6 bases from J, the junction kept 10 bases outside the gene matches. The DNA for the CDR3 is TGTGCCTCCCGTTTGGGGACAGGGTCCGAGCAGTACTTC. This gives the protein CASRLGTGSEQYF.

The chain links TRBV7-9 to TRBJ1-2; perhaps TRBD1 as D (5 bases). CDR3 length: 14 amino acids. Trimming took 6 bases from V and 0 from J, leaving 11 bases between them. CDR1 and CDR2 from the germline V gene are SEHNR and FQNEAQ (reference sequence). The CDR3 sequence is CASSPGMSNYGYTF. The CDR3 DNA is TGTGCCAGCAGTCCAGGGATGTCTAACTATGGCTACACCTTC.

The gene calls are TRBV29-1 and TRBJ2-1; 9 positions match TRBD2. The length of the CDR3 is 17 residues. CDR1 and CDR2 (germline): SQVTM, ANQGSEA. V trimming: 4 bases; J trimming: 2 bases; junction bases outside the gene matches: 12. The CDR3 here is CSVGAGGLVEPYNEQFF. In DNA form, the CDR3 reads TGCAGCGTTGGGGCGGGAGGGCTAGTCGAGCCCTACAATGAGCAGTTCTTC.

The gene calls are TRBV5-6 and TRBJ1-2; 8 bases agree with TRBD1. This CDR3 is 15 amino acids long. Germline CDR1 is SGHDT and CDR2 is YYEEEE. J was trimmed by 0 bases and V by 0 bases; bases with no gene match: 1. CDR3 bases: TGTGCCAGCAGCTTGGGGACAGGGACTAACTATGGCTACACCTTC. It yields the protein CASSLGTGTNYGYTF. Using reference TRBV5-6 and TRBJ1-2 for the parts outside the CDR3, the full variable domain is DAGVTQSPTHLIKTRGQQVTLRCSPKSGHDTVSWYQQALGQGPQFIFQYYEEEERQRGNFPDRFSGHQFPNYSSELNVNALLLGDSALYLCASSLGTGTNYGYTFGSGTRLTVV.

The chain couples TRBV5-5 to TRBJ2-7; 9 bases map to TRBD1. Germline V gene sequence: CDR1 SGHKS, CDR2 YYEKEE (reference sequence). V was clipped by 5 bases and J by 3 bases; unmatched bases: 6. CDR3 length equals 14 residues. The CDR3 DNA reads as TGTGCCAGCAGACCGGACAGGGGCGGCTACGAGCAGTACTTC. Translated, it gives CASRPDRGGYEQYF.

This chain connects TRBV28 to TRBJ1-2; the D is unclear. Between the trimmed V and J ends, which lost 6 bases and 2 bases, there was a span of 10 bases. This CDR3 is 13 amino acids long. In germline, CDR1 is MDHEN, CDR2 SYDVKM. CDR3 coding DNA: TGTGCCAGCAGCGCGGGAGGGAACTATGGCTACACCTTC. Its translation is CASSAGGNYGYTF.

CDR3 DNA: TGTGCCAGCAGCAAATCTGGGGCCAACGTCCTGACTTTC. Its protein is CASSKSGANVLTF. J is TRBJ2-6 and V is TRBV27; the D is unclear. Germline assignment: CDR1 MNHEY and CDR2 SMNVEV (reference sequence). V gave up 6 bases and J gave up 1 base, with 4 bases separating them. The CDR3 totals 13 residues. Complete variable domain (other parts from reference TRBV27 and TRBJ2-6): EAQVTQNPRYLITVTGKKLTVTCSQNMNHEYMSWYRQDPGLGLRQIYYSMNVEVTDKGDVPEGYKVSRKEKRNFPLILESPSPNQTSLYFCASSKSGANVLTFGAGSRLTVL.

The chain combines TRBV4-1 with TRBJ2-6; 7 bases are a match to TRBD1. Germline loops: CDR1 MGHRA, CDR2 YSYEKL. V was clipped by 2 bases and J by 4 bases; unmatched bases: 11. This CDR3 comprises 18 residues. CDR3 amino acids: CASSQKTGRALGANVLTF. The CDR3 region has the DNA TGCGCCAGCAGCCAAAAGACAGGGCGGGCATTAGGGGCCAACGTCCTGACTTTC.

Here the CDR3 DNA reads TGTGCCAGCAGCCCGAATTTAGCGGGAGGGTTGGAGACCCAGTACTTC. Residues: CASSPNLAGGLETQYF. The chain is built from TRBV4-2 and TRBJ2-5, with TRBD2 identical over 11 bases. Trimming at V came to 4 bases and at J to 5 bases, leaving 9 bases not matched to a gene. The CDR3 covers 16 residues. Germline V gene data show CDR1 as LGHNA and CDR2 as YNFKEQ.

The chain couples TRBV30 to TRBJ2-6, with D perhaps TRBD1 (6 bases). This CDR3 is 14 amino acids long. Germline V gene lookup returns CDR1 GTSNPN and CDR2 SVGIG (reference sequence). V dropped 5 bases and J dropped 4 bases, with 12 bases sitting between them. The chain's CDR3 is CAWGPGTGANVLTF. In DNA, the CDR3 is TGTGCCTGGGGCCCGGGGACAGGGGCCAACGTCCTGACTTTC.

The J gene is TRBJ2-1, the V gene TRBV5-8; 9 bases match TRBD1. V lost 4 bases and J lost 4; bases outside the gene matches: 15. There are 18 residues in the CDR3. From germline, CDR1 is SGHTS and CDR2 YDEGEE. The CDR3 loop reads CASSPLGGQGSIYNEQFF. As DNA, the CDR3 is TGTGCCAGCAGCCCATTAGGGGGACAGGGCTCAATTTACAATGAGCAGTTCTTC. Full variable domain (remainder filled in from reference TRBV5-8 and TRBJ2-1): EAGVTQSPTHLIKTRGQQATLRCSPISGHTSVYWYQQALGLGLQFLLWYDEGEERNRGNFPPRFSGRQFPNYSSELNVNALELEDSALYLCASSPLGGQGSIYNEQFFGPGTRLTVL.

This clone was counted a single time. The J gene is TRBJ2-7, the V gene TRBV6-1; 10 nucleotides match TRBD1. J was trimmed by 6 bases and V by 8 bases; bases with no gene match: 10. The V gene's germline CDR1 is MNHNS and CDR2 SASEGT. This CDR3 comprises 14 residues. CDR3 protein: CASGTDRGKFEQYF. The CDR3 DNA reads TGTGCCAGCGGGACGGACAGGGGGAAGTTCGAGCAGTACTTC.

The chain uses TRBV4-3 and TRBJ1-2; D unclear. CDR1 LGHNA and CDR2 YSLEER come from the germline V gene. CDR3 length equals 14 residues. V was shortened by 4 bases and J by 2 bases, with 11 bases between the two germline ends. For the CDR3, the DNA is TGCGCCAGCAGCCGCACCCAGGCCAACTATGGCTACACCTTC. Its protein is CASSRTQANYGYTF.

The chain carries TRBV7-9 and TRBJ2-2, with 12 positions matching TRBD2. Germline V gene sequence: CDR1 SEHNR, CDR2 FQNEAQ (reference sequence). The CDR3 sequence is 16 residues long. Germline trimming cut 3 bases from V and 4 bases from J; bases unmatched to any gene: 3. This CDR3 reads CASSFLAGGTTGELFF. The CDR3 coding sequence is TGTGCCAGCAGCTTCCTAGCGGGGGGGACCACCGGGGAGCTGTTTTTT.

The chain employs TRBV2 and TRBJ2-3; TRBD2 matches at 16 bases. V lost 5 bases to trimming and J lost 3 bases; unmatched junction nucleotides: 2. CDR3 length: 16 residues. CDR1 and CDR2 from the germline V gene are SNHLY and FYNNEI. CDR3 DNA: TGTGCCAGCAGTTCGGGACTAGCGGGGGGGACAGATACGCAGTATTTT. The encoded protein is CASSSGLAGGTDTQYF. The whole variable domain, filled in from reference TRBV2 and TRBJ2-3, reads EPEVTQTPSHQVTQMGQEVILRCVPISNHLYFYWYRQILGQKVEFLVSFYNNEISEKSEIFDDQFSVERPDGSNFTLKIRSTKLEDSAMYFCASSSGLAGGTDTQYFGPGTRLTVL.

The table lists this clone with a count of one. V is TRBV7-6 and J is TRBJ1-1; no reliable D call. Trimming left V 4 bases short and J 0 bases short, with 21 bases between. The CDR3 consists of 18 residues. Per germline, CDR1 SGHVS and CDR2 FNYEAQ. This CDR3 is CASSSLRNGVTMNTEAFF. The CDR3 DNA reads TGTGCCAGCAGCTCCTTAAGGAACGGGGTTACGATGAACACTGAAGCTTTCTTT.

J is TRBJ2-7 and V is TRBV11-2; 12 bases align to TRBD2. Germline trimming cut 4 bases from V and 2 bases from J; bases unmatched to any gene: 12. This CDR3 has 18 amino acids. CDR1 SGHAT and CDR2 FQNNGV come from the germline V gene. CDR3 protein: CASSSTRRLAGDTYEQYF. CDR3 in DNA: TGTGCCAGCAGCTCGACCCGGCGACTAGCGGGGGATACCTACGAGCAGTACTTC.

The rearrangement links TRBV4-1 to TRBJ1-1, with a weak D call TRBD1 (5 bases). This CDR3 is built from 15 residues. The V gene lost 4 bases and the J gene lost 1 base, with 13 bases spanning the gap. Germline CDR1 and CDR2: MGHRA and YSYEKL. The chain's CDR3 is CASSPRQITNTEAFF. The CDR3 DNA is TGCGCCAGCAGCCCCCGACAGATAACGAACACTGAAGCTTTCTTT.